This TCR beta chain was profiled in a study of blood T cell repertoires in COVID-19. Study overall: The origin of the acute and convalescent COVID-19 samples was the United States, Italy and Spain.

Repertoires were generated with immunoSEQ multiplex PCR, while TCRdb's copy carries only in-frame clones and drops some. The sample yields 200,000 to 250,000 clones, more than 70% seen once. The CDR3 spans 13 residues. The ends were cut back, 2 bases at V and 8 bases at J, with 9 bases in the middle. Germline CDR1 reads SNHLY; CDR2 reads FYNNEI. The source of this sequence is a man aged 30 to 45 with acute COVID-19. The chain links TRBV2 to TRBJ1-4; D uncertain. Sequencing used PBMCs or T cells enriched from blood (not recorded which). The chain's CDR3 is CASSELPGEKLFF. The CDR3 DNA reads TGTGCCAGCAGTGAACTGCCGGGGGAAAAACTGTTTTTT.